This T cell receptor (beta chain) was sequenced for a study of early T cells in non-severe SARS-CoV-2 infection. The wider study: Sequencing was performed on bulk RNA from unsorted whole blood, leaving chains unpaired. Findings and caveats of the study: Missing private and CD4 specificities, VDJdb matching favored anti-spike CD8 responses.

The CDR3 spans 14 residues. Germline CDR1 and CDR2: LGHDT and YNNKEL (reference sequence). V was trimmed by 1 base and J by 7 bases, leaving 11 bases between them. Tagging with unique molecular identifiers was applied to individual cDNA molecules. TCRdb re-analysed the 5' RACE reads in MiXCR, keeping a single row per CDR3 protein. This sample has about 80,000 distinct CDR3 sequences; 12% occur once, and the top ten carry less than 3%. This clonotype came up many times. Its antigen is currently unknown. The sample taken for sequencing was whole blood. The receptor's source is an adult who was a healthcare worker with PCR-confirmed SARS-CoV-2 infection or an uninfected control (not recorded which). The chain links TRBV3-1 to TRBJ1-3, with a weak D call TRBD1 (6 bases). This CDR3 is CASSQGWTENTIYF. The DNA for the CDR3 is TGTGCCAGCAGCCAAGGGTGGACAGAGAACACCATATATTTT.